One sample yielded the 9 T cell receptor beta chains listed below, sequenced in a study of radiotherapy plus CTLA-4 blockade in lung cancer. Some clones are missing from TCRdb's copy, which holds only in-frame ones; the method was immunoSEQ multiplex PCR. Found here are about 77,000 clones, 70% to 85% of them singletons; the top ten hold more than 7.5%. The sample was peripheral blood, taken from a patient treated with radiotherapy plus ipilimumab. The receptor source for this set is a human donor with non-small cell lung cancer whose response to radiotherapy plus ipilimumab could not be evaluated.

V gene TRBV29-1 combines with J gene TRBJ2-1; 7 bases match TRBD1. The germline gives CDR1 SQVTM, CDR2 ANQGSEA. This CDR3 comprises 13 residues. The V and J ends lost 1 base and 7 bases, in that order; junction bases with no gene match: 4. The CDR3 DNA sequence: TGCAGCGTTGAAGGGACAGGCGGTAATGAGCAGTTCTTC. This gives the protein CSVEGTGGNEQFF.

Note on this clone: One end of the junction is discordant with germline, which a read error may explain. CDR3 sequence: CASSLDRAVGTGAFF. As DNA, the CDR3 is TGTGCCAGCAGCCTGGACAGGGCGGTCGGCACTGGAGCTTTCTTT. The rearrangement uses TRBV4-2 and TRBJ1-1, with TRBD1 identical over 8 bases. Germline V gene data show CDR1 as LGHNA and CDR2 as YNFKEQ. This CDR3 comprises 15 residues.

In the case of this clone: The junction and the germline gene differ at one end; a read error may be behind it. The chain carries TRBV7-9 and TRBJ2-7, with TRBD2 matching over 7 bases. The V gene's germline CDR1 is SEHNR and CDR2 FQNEAQ (reference sequence). The length of the CDR3 is 16 residues. CDR3 bases: TGCGCCAGCAGCCAAGATCTCAGCGGGGCCCCCTACGAGCAGTACTTC. It codes for CASSQDLSGAPYEQYF.

This clone was seen just once. This rearrangement joins TRBV4-2 to TRBJ1-2, with D unclear. Germline V gene sequence: CDR1 LGHNA, CDR2 YNFKEQ. The CDR3 totals 14 residues. With 0 bases removed from V and 8 bases from J, the gap between germline ends came to 13 bases. CDR3 nucleotides: TGTGCCAGCAGCCAAGAGCCGGCTTCGGGAGGCTACACCTTC. Amino acids: CASSQEPASGGYTF.

This chain joins TRBV2 and TRBJ2-3, with TRBD1 matching 9 bases. J was trimmed by 3 bases and V by 1 base; bases with no gene match: 2. Germline CDR1 reads SNHLY; CDR2 reads FYNNEI. CDR3 size: 15 residues. The CDR3 DNA reads TGTGCCAGCAGTGAAGTCGGACAGGGGACAGATACGCAGTATTTT. Translation gives CASSEVGQGTDTQYF.

This clone has only one observation. The CDR3 sequence is CASAPWGGEQYF. The CDR3 DNA reads TGTGCCAGCGCTCCCTGGGGAGGCGAGCAGTACTTC. The genes are TRBV27 and TRBJ2-7; possible D gene TRBD2, 6 bases. Germline lookup yields CDR1 MNHEY and CDR2 SMNVEV (reference sequence). The CDR3 is 12 residues long. The V and J ends lost 8 bases and 6 bases respectively, with 14 bases between them.

This clone was counted a few times. The chain combines TRBV19 with TRBJ1-4; 7 bases are a match to TRBD1. Germline CDR1 reads LNHDA; CDR2 reads SQIVND (reference sequence). V was pared by 6 bases and J by 6 bases, with 7 bases of the junction left unmatched. The CDR3 sequence is 14 residues long. CDR3 protein: CASSPDRWHEKLFF. CDR3 sequence (DNA): TGTGCCAGTAGCCCGGACAGGTGGCATGAAAAACTGTTTTTT.

The chain carries TRBV4-1 and TRBJ1-1; D may be TRBD1 (6 bases). The CDR3 is 18 amino acids. Germline values: CDR1 MGHRA, CDR2 YSYEKL. V lost 0 bases to trimming and J lost 0 bases, with 17 bases between them. The CDR3 bases are TGCGCCAGCAGCCAAGATGTATGGGGACACGTAATGAACACTGAAGCTTTCTTT. It codes for CASSQDVWGHVMNTEAFF.

This clone was seen a single time. The same CDR3 also results from other DNA sequences found in this sample. This rearrangement joins TRBV7-3 to TRBJ2-1; 10 bases map to TRBD2. Germline V gene lookup returns CDR1 SGHTA and CDR2 FQGTGA. CDR3 size: 14 residues. With V trimmed by 6 bases and J by 5 bases, 4 bases remained unmatched. DNA for the CDR3: TGTGCCAGCAGTTTAGCGGGAGGAGACAATGAGCAGTTCTTC. Amino acids: CASSLAGGDNEQFF.